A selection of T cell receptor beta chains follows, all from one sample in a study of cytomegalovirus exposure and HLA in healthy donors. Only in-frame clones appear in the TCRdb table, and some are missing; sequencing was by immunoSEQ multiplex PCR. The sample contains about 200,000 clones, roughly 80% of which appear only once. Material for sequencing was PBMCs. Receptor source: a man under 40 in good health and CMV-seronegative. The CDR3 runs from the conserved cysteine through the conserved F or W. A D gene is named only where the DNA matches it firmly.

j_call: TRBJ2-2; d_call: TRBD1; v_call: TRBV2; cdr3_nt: TGTGCCAGCAGTGGACAGGGGGTCCTCAACACCGGGGAGCTGTTTTTT; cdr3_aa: CASSGQGVLNTGELFF
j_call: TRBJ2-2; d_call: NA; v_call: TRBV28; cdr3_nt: TGTGCCAGCCACTTCTTCGGGGAGCTGTTTTTT; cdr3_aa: CASHFFGELFF
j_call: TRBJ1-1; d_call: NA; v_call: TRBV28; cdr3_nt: TGTGCCAGCAGTTTATCGGAAGCTTTCTTT; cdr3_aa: CASSLSEAFF
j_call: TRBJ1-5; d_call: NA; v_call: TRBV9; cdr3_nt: TGTGCCAGCAGCGCGGGGGGTTATAGCAATCAGCCCCAGCATTTT; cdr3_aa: CASSAGGYSNQPQHF
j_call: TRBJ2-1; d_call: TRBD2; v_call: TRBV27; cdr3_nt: TGTGCCAGCAGTCTAGCGGCGAGCTCCTACAATGAGCAGTTCTTC; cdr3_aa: CASSLAASSYNEQFF
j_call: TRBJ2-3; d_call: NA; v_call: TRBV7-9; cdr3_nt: TGTGCCAGCAGCCAGAGTAATCGGGAAGATACGCAGTATTTT; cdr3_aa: CASSQSNREDTQYF
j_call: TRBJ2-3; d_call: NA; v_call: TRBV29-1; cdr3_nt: TGCAGCGTTGATGGGTCGCAGGGCGATACGCAGTATTTT; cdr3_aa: CSVDGSQGDTQYF
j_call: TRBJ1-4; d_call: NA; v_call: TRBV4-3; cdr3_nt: TGCGCCAGCAGCCAAGACCTCGGGAGATTTAATGAAAAACTGTTTTTT; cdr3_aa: CASSQDLGRFNEKLFF
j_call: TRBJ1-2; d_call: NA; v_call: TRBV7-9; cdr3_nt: TGTGCCAGCAGCTTAGATGCAGGCAGCTCCTATGGCTACACCTTC; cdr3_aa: CASSLDAGSSYGYTF
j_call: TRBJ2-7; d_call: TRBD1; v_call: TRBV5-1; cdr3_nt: TGCGCCAGCAGCTCCCTCGAGGGGGCCCCTACCTACGAGCAGTACTTC; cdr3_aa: CASSSLEGAPTYEQYF
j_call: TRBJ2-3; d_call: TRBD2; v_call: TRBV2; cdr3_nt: TGTGCCACCAGTCCCTTAGCGGGGGGGACAGATACGCAGTATTTT; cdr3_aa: CATSPLAGGTDTQYF
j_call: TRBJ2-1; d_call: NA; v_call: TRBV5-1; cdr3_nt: TGCGCCAGCAGCTTCAGGGCCAGCTCCTACAATGAGCAGTTCTTC; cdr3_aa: CASSFRASSYNEQFF
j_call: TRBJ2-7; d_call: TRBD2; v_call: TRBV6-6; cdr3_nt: TGTGCCAGCAGTGGAGGTGGGGGGGTATGGTACGAGCAGTACTTC; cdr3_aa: CASSGGGGVWYEQYF
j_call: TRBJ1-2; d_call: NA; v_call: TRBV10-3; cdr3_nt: TGTGCCATCAGCGCACAGGGTGCTAACTATGGCTACACCTTC; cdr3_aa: CAISAQGANYGYTF
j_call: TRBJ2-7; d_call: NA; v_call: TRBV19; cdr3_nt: TGTGCCAGTAGTCCCGGGACTGGAAACGAGCAGTACTTC; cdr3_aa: CASSPGTGNEQYF
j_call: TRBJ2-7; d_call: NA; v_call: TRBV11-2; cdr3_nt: TGTGCCAGCAGCTCGACAACGCTCGAGCAGTACTTC; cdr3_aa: CASSSTTLEQYF
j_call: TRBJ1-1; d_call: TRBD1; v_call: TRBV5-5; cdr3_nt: TGTGCCAGCAGCTTGGACAGGGGTTCGTCGTCGGTCACTGAAGCTTTCTTT; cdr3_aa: CASSLDRGSSSVTEAFF
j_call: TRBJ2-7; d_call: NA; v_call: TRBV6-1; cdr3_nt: TGTGCCAGCAGTGAAGCTTACCCTGAGGTGTTCATCTACGAGCAGTACTTC; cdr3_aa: CASSEAYPEVFIYEQYF
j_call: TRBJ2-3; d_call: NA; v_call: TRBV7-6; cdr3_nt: TGTGCCAGCAGCCCCGTGGGGGGTTACACAGATACGCAGTATTTT; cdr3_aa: CASSPVGGYTDTQYF
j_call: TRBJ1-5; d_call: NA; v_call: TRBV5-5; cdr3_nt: TGTGCCAGCAGCTCGGGACTCAGTAGCAATCAGCCCCAGCATTTT; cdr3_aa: CASSSGLSSNQPQHF
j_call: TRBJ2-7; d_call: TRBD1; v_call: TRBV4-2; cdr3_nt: TGTGCCAGCAGCCCACAGGGACAGGGTATTGACGAGCAGTACTTC; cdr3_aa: CASSPQGQGIDEQYF
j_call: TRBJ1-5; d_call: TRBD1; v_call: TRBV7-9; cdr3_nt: TGTTCCAGCAGCAGAGGACAGGGACTCAATCAGCCCCAGCATTTT; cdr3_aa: CSSSRGQGLNQPQHF
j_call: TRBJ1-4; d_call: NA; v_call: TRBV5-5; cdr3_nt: TGTGCCAGCAGCTCCATGAATGAAAAACTGTTTTTT; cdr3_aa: CASSSMNEKLFF
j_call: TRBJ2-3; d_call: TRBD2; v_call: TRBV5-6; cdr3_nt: TGTGCCAGCAGCTTGGTCGGGGGGGCGGGAGATACGCAGTATTTT; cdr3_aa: CASSLVGGAGDTQYF
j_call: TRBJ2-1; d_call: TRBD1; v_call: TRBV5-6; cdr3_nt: TGTGCCAGCAGCCAAGTAGGGACAGCCTACAATGAGCAGTTCTTC; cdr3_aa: CASSQVGTAYNEQFF